This TCR beta chain was obtained from a study of Ad26.COV2.S vaccination and SARS-CoV-2 variants. Points from the study as a whole: Non-spike TCR breadth did not differ much between vaccine and placebo recipients.

The table came from immunoSEQ multiplex PCR; TCRdb's copy has only in-frame clones and leaves some out. The table records about 180,000 clones, approximately 88% of them present only once. This CDR3 is 14 amino acids long. Germline CDR1 and CDR2: SGHRS and YFSETQ. Trimming removed 4 bases at V and 0 bases at J, with 11 bases between. This clone came up a few times. The antigen remains undetermined. The V call is TRBV5-1, the J call TRBJ2-7; no reliable D call. The sequences come from peripheral blood, collected after recovery from COVID-19. This clonotype was obtained from a human donor who had recovered from COVID-19. The CDR3 nucleotides are TGCGCCAGCAGCCCCGGTACCCACTCCTACGAGCAGTACTTC. This translates into CASSPGTHSYEQYF.